This entry describes one T cell receptor (beta chain). Study processing details: By means of reference gene primer amplification, nucleated cell counts were estimated. Repertoires were generated with immunoSEQ multiplex PCR, while TCRdb's copy carries only in-frame clones and drops some. From that table come the V and J calls and clone size; the DNA was used to work out D and trimming. In the table there are 95,000 to 150,000 clones, about 81% of which are singletons. The record originates from a study of blood T cell repertoires in COVID-19. About the research overall: Sites in the United States, Italy and Spain provided acute and convalescent COVID-19 samples. Sources were T cells, B-cell-depleted T cells, or PBMCs; the material itself was cDNA or gDNA.

This CDR3 has 16 residues. Germline V CDR1 and CDR2: MNHEY, SVGAGI. V was cut by 2 bases and J by 6 bases, with 19 bases left in between. It was during active infection that Seattle patients were enrolled and then longitudinally followed. This sequence joins TRBV6-5 and TRBJ1-2; D may be TRBD1 (6 bases). This TCR was sampled from a young man with COVID-19, enrolled during active disease. The sample was peripheral blood. The CDR3 bases are TGTGCCAGCAGTTACGGGGTTATAGGGGGAATTCATGGCTACACCTTC. This codes for CASSYGVIGGIHGYTF.